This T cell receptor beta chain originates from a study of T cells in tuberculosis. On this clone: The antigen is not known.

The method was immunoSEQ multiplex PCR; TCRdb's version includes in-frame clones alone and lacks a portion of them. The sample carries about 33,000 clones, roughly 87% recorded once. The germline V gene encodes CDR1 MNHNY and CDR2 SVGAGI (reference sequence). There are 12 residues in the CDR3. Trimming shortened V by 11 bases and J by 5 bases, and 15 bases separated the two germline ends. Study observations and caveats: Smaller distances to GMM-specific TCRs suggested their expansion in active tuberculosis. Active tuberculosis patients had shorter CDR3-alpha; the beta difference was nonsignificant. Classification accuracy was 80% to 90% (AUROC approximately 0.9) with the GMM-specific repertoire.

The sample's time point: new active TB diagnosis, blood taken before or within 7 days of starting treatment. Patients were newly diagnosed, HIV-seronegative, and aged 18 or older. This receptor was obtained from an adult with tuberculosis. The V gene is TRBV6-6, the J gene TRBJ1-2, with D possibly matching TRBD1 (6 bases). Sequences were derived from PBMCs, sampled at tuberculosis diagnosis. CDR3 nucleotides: TGTGCCTGCTTGGGGGGGGCTTATGGCTACACCTTC. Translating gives CACLGGAYGYTF.